This T cell receptor (beta chain) is from a study of OX40 agonist ivuxolimab in advanced cancers. Across the study: Those treated in dose escalation had hepatocellular carcinoma, melanoma, renal cell cancer or head and neck cancer.

Individuals having autoimmune disease history or systemic immunosuppression were not enrolled. This CDR3 has 14 residues. V lost 0 bases and J 3 bases, leaving 9 bases between the germline ends. Germline CDR1 SGHRS, CDR2 YFSETQ. The data were produced by immunoSEQ multiplex PCR, yet TCRdb's version contains in-frame clones alone and is incomplete. This sample has about 40,000 clones; roughly four fifths occur once, and the top ten carry over 2.5%. The starting material was CD4+ or CD8+ T cells sorted from blood, obtained in a trial of the OX40 agonist ivuxolimab. The clonotype originates from an adult with an advanced solid tumor such as melanoma, head and neck, liver or kidney cancer. This chain links TRBV5-1 with TRBJ1-1; no firm D call. The CDR3 DNA is TGCGCCAGCAGCTTGGGGGTCACTTACACTGAAGCTTTCTTT. Translating gives CASSLGVTYTEAFF.